Following are 14 T cell receptor beta chains from one sample sequenced in a study of blood T cell repertoires in COVID-19 (dated by TCRdb to about 2020). Libraries were built with the immunoSEQ multiplex PCR assay. Sourced from immuneACCESS, this table was stored by TCRdb with only in-frame sequences that have V and J called. A share of the clones is absent; for the studies checked, an unresolved V gene accounts for under half, and the remainder has no known explanation. The sample table holds about 180,000 clones, of which approximately 83% were seen once. Clones ranked in the top ten supply 1.5% to 1.7% of the sample. The sample taken for sequencing was peripheral blood. Receptor source: a human donor in a cohort sampled during active COVID-19.

The rearrangement links TRBV24-1 to TRBJ1-2; 7 bases agree with TRBD1. The CDR3 has 13 amino acids. Germline V gives CDR1 KGHDR, CDR2 SFDVKD. V trimming: 4 bases; J trimming: 6 bases; junction bases outside the gene matches: 4. CDR3 nucleotides: TGTGCCACCAGTGAGGCAGGGGGTCATGGCTACACCTTC. Protein sequence: CATSEAGGHGYTF.

The chain carries TRBV10-1 and TRBJ2-7, with 10 bases matching TRBD2. This CDR3 spans 14 amino acids. With V trimmed by 2 bases and J by 3 bases, 1 base remained unmatched. Germline V gene data show CDR1 as WNHNN and CDR2 as SYGVQD (reference sequence). CDR3 DNA sequence: TGCGCCAGCAGTGAGGCTAGCGGGAGCTACGAGCAGTACTTC. Protein product: CASSEASGSYEQYF.

The rearrangement uses TRBV2 and TRBJ1-5; D is possibly TRBD1 (5 bases). Germline V gene data show CDR1 as SNHLY and CDR2 as FYNNEI. Trimming shortened V by 2 bases and J by 1 base, and 12 bases separated the two germline ends. The CDR3 runs 16 residues. CDR3 sequence: CASSESGGRSNQPQHF. CDR3 DNA: TGTGCCAGCAGTGAAAGCGGGGGAAGAAGCAATCAGCCCCAGCATTTT.

The gene calls are TRBV3-1 (or the pseudogene TRBV3-2) and TRBJ2-1; 9 nucleotides match TRBD2. The CDR3 is 16 residues long. The V and J ends lost 1 base and 5 bases, in that order; junction bases with no gene match: 6. Germline-derived CDR1 and CDR2 are LGHDT and YNNKEL (reference sequence). The CDR3 bases are TGTGCCAGCAGCCAAGGGCTCCCTAGCGGGAACAATGAGCAGTTCTTC. Protein sequence: CASSQGLPSGNNEQFF.

This chain joins TRBV29-1 and TRBJ2-1; TRBD2 agrees at 10 bases. V was clipped by 6 bases and J by 7 bases; unmatched bases: 6. Germline V CDR1 and CDR2: SQVTM, ANQGSEA. The CDR3 length is 13 residues. The CDR3 DNA reads as TGCAGCGTGACTAGCGGGTTGGGGAATGAGCAGTTCTTC. Amino acid sequence: CSVTSGLGNEQFF.

The chain employs TRBV23-1 and TRBJ2-7; the D gene is possibly TRBD2 (5 bases). TRBV23-1 is placed among ORFs of uncertain function. V was trimmed by 0 bases and J by 6 bases, leaving 12 bases between them. There are 14 residues in the CDR3. The CDR3 is CASSQSPGRGEQYF. The CDR3 nucleotides read TGCGCCAGCAGTCAATCACCGGGGAGAGGCGAGCAGTACTTC.

This chain uses TRBV3-1 (or the pseudogene TRBV3-2) with TRBJ2-4; perhaps TRBD1 as D (6 bases). Deletions cut 5 bases from V and 1 base from J, with 15 bases between. CDR3 length: 16 residues. CDR1 and CDR2 from the germline V gene are LGHDT and YNNKEL (reference sequence). The CDR3 bases are TGTGCCAGCAGCACAGTCCCCCAGGGGGCCAAAAACATTCAGTACTTC. Translation gives CASSTVPQGAKNIQYF.

This chain joins TRBV3-1 (or the pseudogene TRBV3-2) and TRBJ1-2; possible D gene TRBD1, 6 bases. This CDR3 has 14 amino acids. V dropped 4 bases and J dropped 2 bases, with 11 bases sitting between them. Germline CDR1 and CDR2: LGHDT and YNNKEL (reference sequence). Here the CDR3 reads CASSRTALNYGYTF. As DNA, the CDR3 is TGTGCCAGCAGCCGGACAGCCTTAAACTATGGCTACACCTTC.

This chain uses TRBV10-3 with TRBJ1-1, with D uncertain. This CDR3 contains 15 residues. Trimming took 0 bases from V and 0 from J, leaving 8 bases between them. Germline-derived CDR1 and CDR2 are ENHRY and SYGVKD. The CDR3 spells CAISESRALNTEAFF. CDR3 nucleotide sequence: TGTGCCATCAGTGAGTCTAGAGCCTTGAACACTGAAGCTTTCTTT.

The rearrangement links TRBV7-3 to TRBJ1-6; TRBD1 is a possible D gene (5 bases). Germline V CDR1 and CDR2: SGHTA, FQGTGA. The CDR3 runs 15 residues. Trimming took off 2 bases at V and 4 bases at J, with 9 bases between the two ends. CDR3 DNA sequence: TGTGCCAGCAGCTTAGGTCAGGGTTATAATTCACCCCTCCACTTT. Its protein is CASSLGQGYNSPLHF.

The chain links TRBV24-1 to TRBJ2-3, with D possibly being TRBD2 (6 bases). CDR1 and CDR2 (germline): KGHDR, SFDVKD. The CDR3 runs to 15 residues. The V gene lost 5 bases and the J gene lost 4 bases, with 15 bases spanning the gap. The CDR3 region has the DNA TGTGCCACCAGTGGCCGACTAGGCTCGGCAGATACGCAGTATTTT. This encodes CATSGRLGSADTQYF.

This clone was seen just once. V gene TRBV15 combines with J gene TRBJ2-7; D gene unclear. Germline values: CDR1 LNHNV, CDR2 YYDKDF (reference sequence). The V gene lost 0 bases and the J gene lost 7 bases, with 10 bases spanning the gap. This CDR3 comprises 13 residues. CDR3 nucleotides: TGTGCCACCAGCAGAGATCGGTTTCGTGAGCAGTACTTC. This translates into CATSRDRFREQYF.

This rearrangement joins TRBV3-1 (or the pseudogene TRBV3-2) to TRBJ1-1; TRBD1 matches 7 bases. The germline V gene has CDR1 LGHDT and CDR2 YNNKEL (reference sequence). The CDR3 spans 12 residues. The V gene end was trimmed by 5 bases and the J gene end by 6 bases; junction bases not matched to a gene: 3. CDR3 sequence: CASSYGTAEAFF. CDR3 bases: TGTGCCAGCAGCTACGGGACAGCTGAAGCTTTCTTT.

V is TRBV19 and J is TRBJ2-7, with TRBD1 identical over 7 bases. Germline values: CDR1 LNHDA, CDR2 SQIVND (reference sequence). The CDR3 covers 15 residues. Trimming cost V 5 bases and J 6 bases; bases outside gene matches: 13. DNA for the CDR3: TGTGCCAGTAGTCCGACAGGGACGATTGGCCTCGAGCAGTACTTC. This codes for CASSPTGTIGLEQYF.